The present T cell receptor beta chain was sequenced within a study of cytomegalovirus exposure and HLA in healthy donors. The PCR was carried out with 60 Vbeta primers and 13 Jbeta primers. Libraries were prepared by immunoSEQ multiplex PCR; TCRdb keeps only in-frame clonotypes and omits some of them. Counted here are about 120,000 clones, roughly 80% occurring once; the ten biggest clones make up over 2.5%. V shed 3 bases, J shed 5 bases, and the junction held 7 bases outside the gene matches. This CDR3 region has 16 residues. Germline V CDR1 and CDR2: SGHRS, YFSETQ. The source material was PBMCs. The clonotype comes from a woman aged 45-65 years in good health and CMV-seronegative. The chain carries TRBV5-1 and TRBJ2-1; 11 positions match TRBD1. The CDR3 nucleotides are TGCGCCAGCAGCTACTTACCGGGACAGGGGGACAATGAGCAGTTCTTC. Translated, it gives CASSYLPGQGDNEQFF.